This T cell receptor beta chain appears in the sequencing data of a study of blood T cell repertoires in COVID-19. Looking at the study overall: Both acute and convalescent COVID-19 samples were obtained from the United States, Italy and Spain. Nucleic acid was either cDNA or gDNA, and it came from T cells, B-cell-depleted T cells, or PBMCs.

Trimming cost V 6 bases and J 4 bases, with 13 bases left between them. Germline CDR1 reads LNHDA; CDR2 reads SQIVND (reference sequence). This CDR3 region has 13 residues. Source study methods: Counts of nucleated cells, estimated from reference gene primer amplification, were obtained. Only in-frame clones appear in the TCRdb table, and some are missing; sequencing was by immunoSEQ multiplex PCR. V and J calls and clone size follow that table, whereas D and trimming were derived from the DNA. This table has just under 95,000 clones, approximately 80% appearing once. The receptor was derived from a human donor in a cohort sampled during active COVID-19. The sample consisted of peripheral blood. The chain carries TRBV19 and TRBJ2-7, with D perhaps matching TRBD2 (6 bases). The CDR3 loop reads CASSPGGLYEQYF. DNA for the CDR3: TGTGCCAGTAGCCCCGGGGGTTTGTACGAGCAGTACTTC.